Below, 21 T cell receptor beta chains from the same sample are listed, as sequenced in a study of T cell responses to AZD1222 COVID-19 vaccine. Assay used: immunoSEQ multiplex PCR; TCRdb lists only in-frame clones, some missing. The sample shows 140,000 or so clones, around 90% of them seen only once. The source was peripheral blood, collected on day 0 of AZD1222 vaccination. These receptors were taken from an adult in good health.

Written as DNA, the CDR3 is TGTGCCAGCAGTTCAACAGGGTTCGAGCAGTACTTC. Amino acids: CASSSTGFEQYF. The gene calls are TRBV6-5 and TRBJ2-7; TRBD1 is a possible D gene (6 bases). Trimming removed 4 bases at V and 6 bases at J, with 10 bases between. Germline CDR1 reads MNHEY; CDR2 reads SVGAGI. CDR3 size: 12 residues.

V gene TRBV7-6 combines with J gene TRBJ2-7; 7 bases fit TRBD1. The CDR3 has 16 amino acids. Per germline, CDR1 SGHVS and CDR2 FNYEAQ. J gave up 1 base and V 4 bases, and 10 bases lay outside the gene matches. CDR3 coding DNA: TGTGCCAGCAGCTCACAATACTCGGGACAGTCCTACGAGCAGTACTTC. Protein product: CASSSQYSGQSYEQYF.

Here the CDR3 reads CASSLRSAGGLNEKLFF. The CDR3 region has the DNA TGTGCCAGCAGCTTACGATCGGCAGGGGGCCTTAATGAAAAACTGTTTTTT. The chain recombines TRBV7-6 with TRBJ1-4, with 8 bases matching TRBD1. CDR3 length: 17 amino acids. The ends lost 2 bases at V and 4 bases at J; junction bases unmatched: 9. In germline, CDR1 is SGHVS, CDR2 FNYEAQ.

The chain uses TRBV29-1 and TRBJ1-1; 7 bases match TRBD1. The CDR3 is made up of 13 amino acids. V shed 3 bases and J 2 bases; nucleotides not matched to a gene: 3. Germline V gene lookup returns CDR1 SQVTM and CDR2 ANQGSEA. CDR3 amino acids: CSVERQGNTEAFF. DNA for the CDR3: TGCAGCGTTGAGCGACAGGGCAACACTGAAGCTTTCTTT. The variable domain in full, with the rest retrieved from reference TRBV29-1 and TRBJ1-1, is SAVISQKPSRDICQRGTSLTIQCQVDSQVTMMFWYRQQPGQSLTLIATANQGSEATYESGFVIDKFPISRPNLTFSTLTVSNMSPEDSSIYLCSVERQGNTEAFFGQGTRLTVV.

The V gene is TRBV4-3, the J gene TRBJ2-2, with D possibly matching TRBD2 (7 bases). This CDR3 has 16 residues. Trimming removed 4 bases from V and 5 bases from J, with 17 bases in between. CDR1 is LGHNA and CDR2 is YSLEER in the germline V gene. The CDR3 here is CASSLGQGGGTGELFF. CDR3 sequence (DNA): TGCGCCAGCAGCCTGGGACAAGGGGGGGGTACCGGGGAGCTGTTTTTT.

V is TRBV28 and J is TRBJ2-1; 8 nucleotides match TRBD2. CDR1 and CDR2 from the germline V gene are MDHEN and SYDVKM. V shed 4 bases and J 5 bases; nucleotides not matched to a gene: 10. The length of the CDR3 is 16 residues. The chain's CDR3 is CASSSPQAGGHNEQFF. The DNA for the CDR3 is TGTGCCAGCAGTTCCCCGCAGGCGGGGGGACACAATGAGCAGTTCTTC.

The rearrangement links TRBV18 to TRBJ1-1; no clear D. Germline CDR1 reads KGHSH; CDR2 reads LQKENI. V gave up 3 bases and J gave up 1 base, with 9 bases separating them. The CDR3 is made up of 14 amino acids. The chain's CDR3 is CASSPTSRNTEAFF. In DNA form, the CDR3 reads TGTGCCAGCTCACCGACATCACGGAACACTGAAGCTTTCTTT.

This clone appeared a single time. The rearrangement links TRBV7-6 to TRBJ2-3; D might be TRBD2 (6 bases). Trimming took off 4 bases at V and 6 bases at J, with 20 bases between the two ends. The CDR3 totals 16 residues. Per germline, CDR1 SGHVS and CDR2 FNYEAQ. CDR3 loop: CASSYGAGYGPDTQYF. As DNA, the CDR3 is TGTGCCAGCAGCTATGGGGCGGGATACGGGCCCGATACGCAGTATTTT. Full variable domain (missing parts from reference TRBV7-6 and TRBJ2-3): GAGVSQSPRYKVTKRGQDVALRCDPISGHVSLYWYRQALGQGPEFLTYFNYEAQQDKSGLPNDRFSAERPEGSISTLTIQRTEQRDSAMYRCASSYGAGYGPDTQYFGPGTRLTVL.

The chain couples TRBV12-3 or TRBV12-4 to TRBJ1-2; D gene unclear. The CDR3 extends over 12 amino acids. The V end lost 8 bases, the J end lost 3 bases, and 10 bases lay between the germline ends. CDR3 loop: CASSGGDYGYTF. The CDR3 nucleotides read TGTGCCAGCTCGGGTGGCGACTATGGCTACACCTTC.

The CDR3 region is CASTPADGIDTQYF. CDR3 sequence (DNA): TGTGCCAGTACCCCGGCGGACGGGATCGATACGCAGTATTTT. This sequence joins TRBV19 and TRBJ2-3, with D tentatively TRBD2 (5 bases). The germline CDR1 and CDR2 sequences are LNHDA and SQIVND (reference sequence). V dropped 7 bases and J dropped 6 bases, with 17 bases sitting between them. CDR3 length: 14 amino acids.

The rearrangement joins TRBV28 to TRBJ1-4; D might be TRBD1 (5 bases). Germline-derived CDR1 and CDR2 are MDHEN and SYDVKM. This CDR3 has 16 amino acids. Trimming pared 5 bases from V and 2 bases from J, leaving 15 bases between. CDR3 bases: TGTGCCAGCAGTGACATCCCAGGGTTTACTAATGAAAAACTGTTTTTT. Translated, it gives CASSDIPGFTNEKLFF.

The chain carries TRBV11-3 and TRBJ1-1; 9 nucleotides match TRBD1. Per germline, CDR1 SGHNT and CDR2 YENEEA. The V and J ends lost 5 bases and 3 bases, in that order; junction bases with no gene match: 10. CDR3 size: 16 residues. The CDR3 is CASSRGTGLGYTEAFF. The CDR3 DNA follows: TGTGCCAGCAGCCGCGGGACAGGGTTAGGGTACACTGAAGCTTTCTTT.

The chain joins TRBV9 to TRBJ2-7; the match to TRBD2 covers 10 bases. CDR3 size: 15 residues. Germline values: CDR1 SGDLS, CDR2 YYNGEE. V lost 0 bases to trimming and J lost 3 bases; unmatched junction nucleotides: 3. The CDR3 protein is CASSVASGGVYEQYF. CDR3 nucleotides: TGTGCCAGCAGCGTAGCCAGCGGGGGGGTCTACGAGCAGTACTTC. Full variable domain (rest looked up from reference TRBV9 and TRBJ2-7): DSGVTQTPKHLITATGQRVTLRCSPRSGDLSVYWYQQSLDQGLQFLIQYYNGEERAKGNILERFSAQQFPDLHSELNLSSLELGDSALYFCASSVASGGVYEQYFGPGTRLTVT.

The chain has TRBV10-3 and TRBJ2-5; 11 bases are shared with TRBD2. The germline gives CDR1 ENHRY, CDR2 SYGVKD. J lost 2 bases, V lost 11 bases, and 10 bases had no gene match. CDR3 size: 15 residues. CDR3: CAVSGGGSGQETQYF. The CDR3 coding sequence is TGTGCCGTTAGCGGGGGGGGATCGGGTCAAGAGACCCAGTACTTC.

This clone appeared a single time. The gene calls are TRBV5-1 and TRBJ1-1; perhaps TRBD1 as D (6 bases). Germline CDR1 reads SGHRS; CDR2 reads YFSETQ. This CDR3 has 14 residues. Trimming stripped 5 bases from V and 5 bases from J, with 16 bases between. The CDR3, as DNA: TGCGCCAGCAGTTCTAGGACAGTGGGGACTGAAGCTTTCTTT. This sequence encodes CASSSRTVGTEAFF. Full variable domain (remainder filled in from reference TRBV5-1 and TRBJ1-1): KAGVTQTPRYLIKTRGQQVTLSCSPISGHRSVSWYQQTPGQGLQFLFEYFSETQRNKGNFPGRFSGRQFSNSRSEMNVSTLELGDSALYLCASSSRTVGTEAFFGQGTRLTVV.

This clone appeared a single time. The chain joins TRBV4-1 to TRBJ1-4; a possible D gene is TRBD1 (6 bases). V lost 6 bases to trimming and J lost 0 bases, with 17 bases between them. The CDR3 runs 17 residues. Per the germline V gene, CDR1 is MGHRA and CDR2 is YSYEKL. CDR3: CASSVRGGGATNEKLFF. Written as DNA, the CDR3 is TGCGCCAGCAGTGTCAGGGGAGGAGGGGCAACTAATGAAAAACTGTTTTTT.

V and J are TRBV7-2 and TRBJ1-1; TRBD1 aligns across 8 bases. Germline V CDR1 and CDR2: SGHTA, FQGNSA. V was clipped by 5 bases and J by 3 bases; unmatched bases: 14. The CDR3 contains 17 residues. CDR3 DNA sequence: TGTGCCAGCAGCCGCCGGACAGGGTCGGGAGTTTACACTGAAGCTTTCTTT. Its translation is CASSRRTGSGVYTEAFF.

V usage is TRBV24-1 and J usage is TRBJ1-2; D gene unclear. The V and J ends lost 4 bases and 5 bases respectively, with 13 bases between them. Germline V lookup: CDR1 KGHDR, CDR2 SFDVKD. CDR3 size: 14 residues. DNA of the CDR3: TGTGCCACCAGTGAGAGAGACTTACGATATGGCTACACCTTC. Translating gives CATSERDLRYGYTF.

The J gene is TRBJ2-3, the V gene TRBV10-3, with 10 bases fitting TRBD2. Germline lookup yields CDR1 ENHRY and CDR2 SYGVKD. Unmatched junction bases numbered 3, after V lost 2 bases and J lost 4 bases. The CDR3 has 15 residues. CDR3 protein: CAISERAGGSDTQYF. Written as DNA, the CDR3 is TGTGCCATCAGTGAGCGAGCGGGGGGGTCAGATACGCAGTATTTT.

The gene calls are TRBV7-2 and TRBJ1-6, with 7 bases that match TRBD1. This CDR3 has 15 residues. In germline, CDR1 is SGHTA, CDR2 FQGNSA. Trimming took 3 bases from V and 9 from J; bases not matched to a gene: 8. The CDR3 here is CASSFLRGSGSPLHF. CDR3 coding DNA: TGTGCCAGCAGCTTCCTCAGGGGGTCTGGTTCACCCCTCCACTTT.

The V gene is TRBV12-2, the J gene TRBJ2-7; the D call of TRBD2 is as the table states it, not checked on the DNA. TRBV12-2 is a documented pseudogene. The CDR3 covers 12 residues. The CDR3 nucleotides read TGTGCAAGTCGCTTAGTTAGCTACGAGCAGTACTTC. Translated: CASRLVSYEQYF.